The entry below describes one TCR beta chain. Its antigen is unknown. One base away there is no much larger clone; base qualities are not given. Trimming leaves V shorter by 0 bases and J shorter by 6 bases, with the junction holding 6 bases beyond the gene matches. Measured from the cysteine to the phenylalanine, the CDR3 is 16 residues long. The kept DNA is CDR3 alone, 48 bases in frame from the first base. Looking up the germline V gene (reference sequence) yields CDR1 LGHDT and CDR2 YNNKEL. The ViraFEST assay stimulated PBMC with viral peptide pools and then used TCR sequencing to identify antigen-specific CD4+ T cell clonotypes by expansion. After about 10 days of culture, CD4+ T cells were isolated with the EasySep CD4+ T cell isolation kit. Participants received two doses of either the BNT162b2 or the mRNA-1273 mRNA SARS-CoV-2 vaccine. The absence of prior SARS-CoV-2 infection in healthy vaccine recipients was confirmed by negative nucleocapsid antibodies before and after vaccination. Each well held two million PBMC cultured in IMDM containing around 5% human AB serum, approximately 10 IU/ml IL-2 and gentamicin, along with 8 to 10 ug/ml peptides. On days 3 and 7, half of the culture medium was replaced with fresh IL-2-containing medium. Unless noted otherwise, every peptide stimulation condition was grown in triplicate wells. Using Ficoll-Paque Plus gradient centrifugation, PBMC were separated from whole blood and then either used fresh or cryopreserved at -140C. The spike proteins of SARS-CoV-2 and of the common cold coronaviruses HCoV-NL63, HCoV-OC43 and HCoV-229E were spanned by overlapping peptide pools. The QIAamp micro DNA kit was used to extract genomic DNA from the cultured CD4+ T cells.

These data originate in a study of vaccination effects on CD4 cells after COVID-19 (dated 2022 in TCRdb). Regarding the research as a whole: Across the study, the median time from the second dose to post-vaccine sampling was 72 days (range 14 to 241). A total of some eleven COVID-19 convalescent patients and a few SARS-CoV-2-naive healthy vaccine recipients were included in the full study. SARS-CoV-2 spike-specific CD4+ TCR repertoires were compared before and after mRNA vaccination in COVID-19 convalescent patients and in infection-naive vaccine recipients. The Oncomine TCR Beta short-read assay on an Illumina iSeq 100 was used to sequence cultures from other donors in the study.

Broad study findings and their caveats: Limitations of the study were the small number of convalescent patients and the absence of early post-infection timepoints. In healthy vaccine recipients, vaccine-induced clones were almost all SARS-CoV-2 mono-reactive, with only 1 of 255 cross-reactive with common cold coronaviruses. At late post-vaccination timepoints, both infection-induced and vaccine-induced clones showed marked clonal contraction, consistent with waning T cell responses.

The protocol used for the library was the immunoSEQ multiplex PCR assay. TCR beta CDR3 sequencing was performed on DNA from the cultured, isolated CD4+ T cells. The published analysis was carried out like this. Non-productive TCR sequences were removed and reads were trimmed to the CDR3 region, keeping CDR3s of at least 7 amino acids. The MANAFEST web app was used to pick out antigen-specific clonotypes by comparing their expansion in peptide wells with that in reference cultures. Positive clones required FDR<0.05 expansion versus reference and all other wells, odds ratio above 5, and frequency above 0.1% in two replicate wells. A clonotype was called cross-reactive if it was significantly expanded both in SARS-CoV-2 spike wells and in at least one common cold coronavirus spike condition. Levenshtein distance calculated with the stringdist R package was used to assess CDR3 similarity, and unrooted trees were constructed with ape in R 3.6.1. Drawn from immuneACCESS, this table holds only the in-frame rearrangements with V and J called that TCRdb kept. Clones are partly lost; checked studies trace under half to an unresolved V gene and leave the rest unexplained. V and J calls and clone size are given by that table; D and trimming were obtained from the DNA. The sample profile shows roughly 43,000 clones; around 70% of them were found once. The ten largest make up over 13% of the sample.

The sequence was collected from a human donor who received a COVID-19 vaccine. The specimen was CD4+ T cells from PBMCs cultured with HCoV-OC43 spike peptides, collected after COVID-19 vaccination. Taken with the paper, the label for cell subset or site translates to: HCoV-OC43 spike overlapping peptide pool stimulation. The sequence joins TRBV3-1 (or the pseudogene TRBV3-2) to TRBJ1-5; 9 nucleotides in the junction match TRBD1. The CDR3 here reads CASSQDPTGGRQPQHF. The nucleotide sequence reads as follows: TGTGCCAGCAGCCAAGATCCCACAGGGGGCCGTCAGCCCCAGCATTTT.